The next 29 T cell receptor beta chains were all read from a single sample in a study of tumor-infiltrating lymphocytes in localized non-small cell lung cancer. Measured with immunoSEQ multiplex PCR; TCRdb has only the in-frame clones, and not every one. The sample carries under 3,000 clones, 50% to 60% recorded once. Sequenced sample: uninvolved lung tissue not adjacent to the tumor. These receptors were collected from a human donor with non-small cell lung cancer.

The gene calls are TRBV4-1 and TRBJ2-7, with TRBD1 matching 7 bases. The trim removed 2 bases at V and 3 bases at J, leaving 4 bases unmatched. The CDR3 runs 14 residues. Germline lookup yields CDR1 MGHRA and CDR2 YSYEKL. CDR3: CASSQTRTGYEQYF. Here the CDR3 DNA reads TGCGCCAGCAGCCAAACCCGGACAGGCTACGAGCAGTACTTC.

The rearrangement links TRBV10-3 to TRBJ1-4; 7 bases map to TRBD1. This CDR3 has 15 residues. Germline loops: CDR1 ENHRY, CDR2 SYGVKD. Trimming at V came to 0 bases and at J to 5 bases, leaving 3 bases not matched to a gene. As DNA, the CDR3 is TGTGCCATCAGTGAGTCAGGGGGCCCGAATGAAAAACTGTTTTTT. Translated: CAISESGGPNEKLFF.

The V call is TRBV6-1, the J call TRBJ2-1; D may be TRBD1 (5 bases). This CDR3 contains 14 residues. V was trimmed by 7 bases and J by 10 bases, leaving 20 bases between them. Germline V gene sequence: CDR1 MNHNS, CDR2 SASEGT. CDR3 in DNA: TGTGCCAGCACCCGGACATTCGAGGCAAGGGAGCAGTTCTTC. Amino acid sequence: CASTRTFEAREQFF.

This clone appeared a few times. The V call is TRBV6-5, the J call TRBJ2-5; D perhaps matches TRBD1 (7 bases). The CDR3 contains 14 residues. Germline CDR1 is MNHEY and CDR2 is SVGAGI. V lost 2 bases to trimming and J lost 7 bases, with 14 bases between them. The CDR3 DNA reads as TGTGCCAGCAGTTACGGAGGGGGCGCCGGGACCCAGTACTTC. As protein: CASSYGGGAGTQYF.

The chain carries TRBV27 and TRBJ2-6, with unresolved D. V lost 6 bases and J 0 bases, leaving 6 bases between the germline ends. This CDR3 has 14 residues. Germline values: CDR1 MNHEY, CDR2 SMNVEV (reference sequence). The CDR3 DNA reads TGTGCCAGCAGGGCAAGCTCTGGGGCCAACGTCCTGACTTTC. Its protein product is CASRASSGANVLTF.

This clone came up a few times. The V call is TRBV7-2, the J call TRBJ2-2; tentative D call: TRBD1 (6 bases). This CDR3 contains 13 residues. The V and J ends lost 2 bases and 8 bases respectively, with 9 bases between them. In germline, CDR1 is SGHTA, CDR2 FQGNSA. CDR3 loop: CASSLFGTGELFF. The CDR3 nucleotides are TGTGCCAGCAGCTTATTTGGGACAGGGGAGCTGTTTTTT.

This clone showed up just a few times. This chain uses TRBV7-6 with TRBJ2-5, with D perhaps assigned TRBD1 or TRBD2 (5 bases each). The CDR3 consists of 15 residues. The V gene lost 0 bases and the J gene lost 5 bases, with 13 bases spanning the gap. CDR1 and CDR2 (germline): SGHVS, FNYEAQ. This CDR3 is CASSLARGRVETQYF. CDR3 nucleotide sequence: TGTGCCAGCAGCTTAGCGAGGGGCAGGGTCGAGACCCAGTACTTC.

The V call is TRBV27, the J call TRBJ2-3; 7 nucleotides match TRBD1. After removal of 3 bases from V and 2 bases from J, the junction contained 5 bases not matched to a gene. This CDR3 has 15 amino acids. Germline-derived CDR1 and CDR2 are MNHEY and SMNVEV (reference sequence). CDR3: CASSFRDRHTDTQYF. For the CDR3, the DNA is TGTGCCAGCAGTTTCCGGGACAGACACACAGATACGCAGTATTTT.

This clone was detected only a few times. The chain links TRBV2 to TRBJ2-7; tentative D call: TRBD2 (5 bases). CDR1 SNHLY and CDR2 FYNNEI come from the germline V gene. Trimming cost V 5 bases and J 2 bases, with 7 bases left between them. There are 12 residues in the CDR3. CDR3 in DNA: TGTGCCAGCAGTAGCGGACCCTACGAGCAGTACTTC. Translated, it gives CASSSGPYEQYF.

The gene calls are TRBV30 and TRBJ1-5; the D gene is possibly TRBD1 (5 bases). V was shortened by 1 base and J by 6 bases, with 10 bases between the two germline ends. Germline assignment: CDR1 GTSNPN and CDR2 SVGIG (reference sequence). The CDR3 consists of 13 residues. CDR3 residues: CAWSGGNGQPQHF. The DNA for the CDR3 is TGTGCCTGGAGTGGGGGGAATGGTCAGCCCCAGCATTTT.

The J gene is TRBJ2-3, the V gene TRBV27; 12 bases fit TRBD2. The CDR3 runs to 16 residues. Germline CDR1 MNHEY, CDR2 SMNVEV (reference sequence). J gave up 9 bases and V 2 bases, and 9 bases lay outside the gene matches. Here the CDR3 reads CASSLRLAGGPGTQYF. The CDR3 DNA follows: TGTGCCAGCAGTTTAAGGCTAGCGGGAGGGCCCGGGACGCAGTATTTT.

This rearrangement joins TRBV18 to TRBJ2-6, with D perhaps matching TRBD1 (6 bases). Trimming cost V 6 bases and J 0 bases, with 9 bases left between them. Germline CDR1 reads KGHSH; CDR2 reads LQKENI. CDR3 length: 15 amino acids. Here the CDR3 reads CASSQQGSGANVLTF. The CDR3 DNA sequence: TGTGCCAGCTCGCAACAGGGCTCTGGGGCCAACGTCCTGACTTTC.

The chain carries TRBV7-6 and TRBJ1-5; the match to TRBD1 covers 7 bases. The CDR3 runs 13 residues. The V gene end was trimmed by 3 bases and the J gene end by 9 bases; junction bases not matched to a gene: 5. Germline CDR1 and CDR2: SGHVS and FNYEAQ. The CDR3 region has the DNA TGTGCCAGCAGCTTTGGGACAGAACTGCCCCAGCATTTT. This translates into CASSFGTELPQHF. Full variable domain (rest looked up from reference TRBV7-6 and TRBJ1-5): GAGVSQSPRYKVTKRGQDVALRCDPISGHVSLYWYRQALGQGPEFLTYFNYEAQQDKSGLPNDRFSAERPEGSISTLTIQRTEQRDSAMYRCASSFGTELPQHFGDGTRLSIL.

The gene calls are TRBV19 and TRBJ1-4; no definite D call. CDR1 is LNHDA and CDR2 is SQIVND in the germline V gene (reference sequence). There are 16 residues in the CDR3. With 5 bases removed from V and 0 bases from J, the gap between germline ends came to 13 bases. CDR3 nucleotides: TGTGCCAGTAGTGGCTCAAGACTTGCAACTAATGAAAAACTGTTTTTT. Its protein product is CASSGSRLATNEKLFF.

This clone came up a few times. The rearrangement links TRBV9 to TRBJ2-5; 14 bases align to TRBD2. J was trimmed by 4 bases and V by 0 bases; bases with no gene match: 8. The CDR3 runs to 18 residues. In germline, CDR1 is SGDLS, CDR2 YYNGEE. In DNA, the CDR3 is TGTGCCAGCAGCGTAGGACTAGCGGGAGGGCCGTCGGGAGAGACCCAGTACTTC. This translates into CASSVGLAGGPSGETQYF.

CDR3 in DNA: TGTGCCAGCAGCCCCGGGGGGTTTGGCTACGAGCAGTACTTC. This codes for CASSPGGFGYEQYF. The chain has TRBV7-9 and TRBJ2-7, with 7 bases aligning to TRBD2. This CDR3 is built from 14 residues. The ends lost 5 bases at V and 3 bases at J; junction bases unmatched: 7. Per germline, CDR1 SEHNR and CDR2 FQNEAQ (reference sequence).

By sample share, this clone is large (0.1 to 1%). CDR3 sequence (DNA): TGTGCCAGCAGAGGACTAGCGGGAGTACATGAGCAGTTCTTC. Translating it yields CASRGLAGVHEQFF. This rearrangement joins TRBV27 to TRBJ2-1; 13 nucleotides agree with TRBD2. Germline CDR1 is MNHEY and CDR2 is SMNVEV (reference sequence). The CDR3 totals 14 residues. The V segment lost 6 bases and the J segment 8 bases; nucleotides outside the gene matches: 4.

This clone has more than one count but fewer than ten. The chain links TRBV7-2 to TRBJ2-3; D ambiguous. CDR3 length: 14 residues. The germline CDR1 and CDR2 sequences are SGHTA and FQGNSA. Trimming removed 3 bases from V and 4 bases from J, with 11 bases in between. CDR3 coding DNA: TGTGCCAGCAGCTTCCCAGGACGAGCAGATACGCAGTATTTT. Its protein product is CASSFPGRADTQYF.

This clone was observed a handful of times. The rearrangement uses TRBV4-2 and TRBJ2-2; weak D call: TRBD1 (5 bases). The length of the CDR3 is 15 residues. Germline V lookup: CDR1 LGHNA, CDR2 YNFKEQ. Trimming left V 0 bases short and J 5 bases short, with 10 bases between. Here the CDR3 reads CASSQDQDKTGELFF. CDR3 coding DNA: TGTGCCAGCAGCCAAGATCAGGACAAAACCGGGGAGCTGTTTTTT.

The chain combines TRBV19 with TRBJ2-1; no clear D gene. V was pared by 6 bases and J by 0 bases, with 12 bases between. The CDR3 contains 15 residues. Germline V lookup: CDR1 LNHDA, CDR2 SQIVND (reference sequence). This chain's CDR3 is CASRPDRSSYNEQFF. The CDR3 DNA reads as TGTGCCAGTAGGCCGGACCGTAGCTCCTACAATGAGCAGTTCTTC.

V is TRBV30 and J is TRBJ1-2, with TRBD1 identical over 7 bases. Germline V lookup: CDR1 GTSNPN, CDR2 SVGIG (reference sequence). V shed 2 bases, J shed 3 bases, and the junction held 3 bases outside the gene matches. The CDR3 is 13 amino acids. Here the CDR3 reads CAWSRDSYYGYTF. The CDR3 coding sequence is TGTGCCTGGAGTAGGGACAGCTACTATGGCTACACCTTC.

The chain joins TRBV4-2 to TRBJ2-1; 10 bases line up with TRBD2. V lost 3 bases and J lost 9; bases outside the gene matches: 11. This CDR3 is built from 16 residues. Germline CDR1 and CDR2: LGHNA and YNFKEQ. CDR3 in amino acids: CASSHVKREGQGEQFF. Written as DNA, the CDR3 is TGTGCCAGCAGCCATGTAAAGCGGGAGGGCCAAGGTGAGCAGTTCTTC.

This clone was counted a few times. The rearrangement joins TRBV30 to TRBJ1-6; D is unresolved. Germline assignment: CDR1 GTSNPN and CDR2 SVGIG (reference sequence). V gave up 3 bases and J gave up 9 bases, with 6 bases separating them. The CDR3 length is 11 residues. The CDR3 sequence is CAWRRRSPLHF. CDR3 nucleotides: TGTGCCTGGAGGCGCCGTTCACCCCTCCACTTT.

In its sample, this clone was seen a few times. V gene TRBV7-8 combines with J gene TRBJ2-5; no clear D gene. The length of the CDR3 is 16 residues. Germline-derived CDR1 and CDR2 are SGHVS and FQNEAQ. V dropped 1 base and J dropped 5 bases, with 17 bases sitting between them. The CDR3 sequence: CASSLGWATQEETQYF. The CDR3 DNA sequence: TGTGCCAGCAGCTTAGGGTGGGCCACCCAGGAGGAGACCCAGTACTTC. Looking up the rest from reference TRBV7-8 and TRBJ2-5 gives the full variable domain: GAGVSQSPRYKVAKRGQDVALRCDPISGHVSLFWYQQALGQGPEFLTYFQNEAQLDKSGLPSDRFFAERPEGSVSTLKIQRTQQEDSAVYLCASSLGWATQEETQYFGPGTRLLVL.

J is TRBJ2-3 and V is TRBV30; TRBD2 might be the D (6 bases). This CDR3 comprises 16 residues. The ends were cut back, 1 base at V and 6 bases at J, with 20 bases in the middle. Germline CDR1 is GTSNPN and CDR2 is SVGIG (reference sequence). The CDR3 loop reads CAWSEAGRLLGDTQYF. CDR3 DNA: TGTGCCTGGAGTGAAGCGGGTCGACTCCTGGGGGATACGCAGTATTTT. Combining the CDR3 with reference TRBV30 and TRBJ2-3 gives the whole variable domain SQTIHQWPATLVQPVGSPLSLECTVEGTSNPNLYWYRQAAGRGLQLLFYSVGIGQISSEVPQNLSASRPQDRQFILSSKKLLLSDSGFYLCAWSEAGRLLGDTQYFGPGTRLTVL.

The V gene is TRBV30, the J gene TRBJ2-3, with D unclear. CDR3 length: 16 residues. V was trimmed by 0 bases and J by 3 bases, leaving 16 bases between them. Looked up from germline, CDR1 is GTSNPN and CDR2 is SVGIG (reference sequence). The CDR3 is CAWSVLERLGTDTQYF. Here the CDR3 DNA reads TGTGCCTGGAGTGTATTGGAGCGATTAGGTACAGATACGCAGTATTTT. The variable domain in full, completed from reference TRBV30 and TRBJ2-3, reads SQTIHQWPATLVQPVGSPLSLECTVEGTSNPNLYWYRQAAGRGLQLLFYSVGIGQISSEVPQNLSASRPQDRQFILSSKKLLLSDSGFYLCAWSVLERLGTDTQYFGPGTRLTVL.

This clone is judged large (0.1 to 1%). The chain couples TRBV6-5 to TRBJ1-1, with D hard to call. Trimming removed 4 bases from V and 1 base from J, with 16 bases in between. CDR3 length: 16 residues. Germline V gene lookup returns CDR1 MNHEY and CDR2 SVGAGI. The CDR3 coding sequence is TGTGCCAGCAGTTCGAGATCGGTGTCGAGGAACACTGAAGCTTTCTTT. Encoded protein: CASSSRSVSRNTEAFF.

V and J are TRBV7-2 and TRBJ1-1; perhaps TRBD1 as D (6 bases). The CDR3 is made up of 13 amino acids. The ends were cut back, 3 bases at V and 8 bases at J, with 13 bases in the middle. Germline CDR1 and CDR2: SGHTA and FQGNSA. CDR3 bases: TGTGCCAGCAGCTTGGTTGCCAGGGGCGAAGCTTTCTTT. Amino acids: CASSLVARGEAFF.

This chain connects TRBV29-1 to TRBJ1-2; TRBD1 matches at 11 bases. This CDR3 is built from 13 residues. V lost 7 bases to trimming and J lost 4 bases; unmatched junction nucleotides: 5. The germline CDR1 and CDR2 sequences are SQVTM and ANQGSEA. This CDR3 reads CSAWTGGSYGYTF. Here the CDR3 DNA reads TGCAGCGCGTGGACAGGGGGCTCCTATGGCTACACCTTC.